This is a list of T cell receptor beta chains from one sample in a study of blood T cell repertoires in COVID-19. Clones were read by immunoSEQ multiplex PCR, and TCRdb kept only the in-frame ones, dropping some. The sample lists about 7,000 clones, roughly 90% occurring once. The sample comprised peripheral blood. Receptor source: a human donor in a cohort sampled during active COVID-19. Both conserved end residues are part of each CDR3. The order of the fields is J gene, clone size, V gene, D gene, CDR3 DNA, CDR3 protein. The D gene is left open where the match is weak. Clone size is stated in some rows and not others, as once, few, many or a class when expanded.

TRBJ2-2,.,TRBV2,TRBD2,TGTGCCAGCAAGGCTAGCGGGGGTTCGAACACCGGGGAGCTGTTTTTT,CASKASGGSNTGELFF
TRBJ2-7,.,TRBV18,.,TGTGCCAGCTCACCAATGCAGAACCTCTACGAGCAGTACTTC,CASSPMQNLYEQYF
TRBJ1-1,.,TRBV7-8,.,TGTGCCAGCAGCTTAGCGTATAGGGGTGGCACTGAAGCTTTCTTT,CASSLAYRGGTEAFF
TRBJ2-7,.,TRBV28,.,TGTGCCAGCAGTTTGGGGGACTGGCACTTC,CASSLGDWHF
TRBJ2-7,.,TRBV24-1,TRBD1,TGTGCCACCAGTGATCGGACAGGGTACGAGCAGTACTTC,CATSDRTGYEQYF
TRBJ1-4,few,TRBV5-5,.,TGTGCCAGCAGCCTGGTTCGAAGGGGCGAAAAACTGTTTTTT,CASSLVRRGEKLFF
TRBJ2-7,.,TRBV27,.,TGTGCCAGCAGCCCAACAACGAATGCCTACGAGCAGTACTTC,CASSPTTNAYEQYF
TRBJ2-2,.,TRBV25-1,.,TGTGCCAGCAGTGAACCTAACACCGGGGAGCTGTTTTTT,CASSEPNTGELFF
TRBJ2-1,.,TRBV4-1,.,TGCGCCAGCAGCCTCTATGCCCTTCACTCCTACAATGAGCAGTTCTTC,CASSLYALHSYNEQFF
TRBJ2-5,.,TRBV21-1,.,TGTGCCAGCAGCAGCCCCGGACAGGGGGCTTCAGAGACCCAGTACTTC,CASSSPGQGASETQYF
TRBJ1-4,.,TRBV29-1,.,TGCAGCGTTGAAGGGGGCCAGGGCCTTCGGGAAAAACTGTTTTTT,CSVEGGQGLREKLFF
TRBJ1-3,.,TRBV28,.,TGTGCCAGCAGAGCATGGACGGGGAGCTCTGGAAACACCATATATTTT,CASRAWTGSSGNTIYF
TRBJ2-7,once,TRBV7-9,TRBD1,TGTGCCAGCAGCTCCCCCGGGACAGGGGGCCTCGAGCAGTACTTC,CASSSPGTGGLEQYF
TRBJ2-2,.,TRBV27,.,TGTGCCAGCAGTTTACTCACCGGGGAGCTGTTTTTT,CASSLLTGELFF
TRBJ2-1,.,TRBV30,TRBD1,TGTGCCTGGCTGGGACAGAAGTACAATGAGCAGTTCTTC,CAWLGQKYNEQFF
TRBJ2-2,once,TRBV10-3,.,TGTGCCATCATGGAGAGGAACACCGGGGAGCTGTTTTTT,CAIMERNTGELFF
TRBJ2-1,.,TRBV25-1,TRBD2,TGTGCCAGCAGTGGGGAGGGGCTCGAGCAGTTCTTC,CASSGEGLEQFF
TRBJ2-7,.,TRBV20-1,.,TGCAGTGCTAGCGAGAACTACGAGCAGTACTTC,CSASENYEQYF
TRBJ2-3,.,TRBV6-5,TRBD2,TGTGCCAGCCGGACTAGCGGGGGGAGTCAGGATACGCAGTATTTT,CASRTSGGSQDTQYF
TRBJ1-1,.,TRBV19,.,TGTGCCAGTAAACCGGCAGGGGCAAGTGAAGCTTTCTTT,CASKPAGASEAFF
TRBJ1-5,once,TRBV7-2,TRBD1,TGTGCCAGCAGCTCTGGAGGACAGGGGCACCAGCCCCAGCATTTT,CASSSGGQGHQPQHF
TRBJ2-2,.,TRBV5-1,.,TGCGCCAGCGGTGGTAGCGGCCGGAACACCGGGGAGCTGTTTTTT,CASGGSGRNTGELFF
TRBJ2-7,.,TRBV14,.,TGTGCCAGCAGCCTTCGACAGGTCCTAGACGAGCAGTACTTC,CASSLRQVLDEQYF
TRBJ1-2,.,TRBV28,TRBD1,TGTGCCAGCAGTTCCGGACAGGGGGCGTACTATGGCTACACCTTC,CASSSGQGAYYGYTF
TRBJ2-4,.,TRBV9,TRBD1,TGTGCCAGCAGCCCCCGGACAGGGGGAGGCAAAAACATTCAGTACTTC,CASSPRTGGGKNIQYF
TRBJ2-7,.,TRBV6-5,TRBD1,TGTGCCAGCAGGGACACAGGGGGCGAGCAGTACTTC,CASRDTGGEQYF
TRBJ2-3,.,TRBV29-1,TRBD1,TGCAGCGTTCCCCTCCCGGCAGGGGGCGTCGCAGATACGCAGTATTTT,CSVPLPAGGVADTQYF
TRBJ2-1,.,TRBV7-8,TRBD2,TGTGCCAGCAGCTTAGCGGGAGGGCTAGCGGCCTACAATGAGCAGTTCTTC,CASSLAGGLAAYNEQFF
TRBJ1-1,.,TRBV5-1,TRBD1,TGCGCCAGCAGCTTGGTACAGGGGACGAACACTGAAGCTTTCTTT,CASSLVQGTNTEAFF
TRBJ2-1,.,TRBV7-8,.,TGTGCCAGCAGTCAGCTAGCGAGCTCCTACAATGAGCAGTTCTTC,CASSQLASSYNEQFF
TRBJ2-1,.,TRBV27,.,TGTGCCAGCAGTCTCGGATTCGGTCAGGATGAGCAGTTCTTC,CASSLGFGQDEQFF
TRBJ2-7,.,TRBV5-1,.,TGCGCCAGCAGCTTGGGGTTCGGGGACTCCTACGAGCAGTACTTC,CASSLGFGDSYEQYF